This T cell receptor beta chain is drawn from a study of beta chain features in type 1 diabetes. This clone was seen only a few times. The target antigen is unknown. Regarding the study as a whole: It was possible that PCR favored shorter templates, equally so in patients and controls. Patients showed naive, central memory and Treg TCRB repertoires that appeared more similar than those of healthy donors. Among patients with Type 1 diabetes, TCRB CDR3s were moderately but significantly shorter in every one of the four CD4+ subsets.

With 2 bases clipped from V and 0 bases from J, the junction kept 8 bases outside the gene matches. Looked up from germline, CDR1 is SGHVS and CDR2 is FQNEAQ. The CDR3 is 19 amino acids. What was sequenced were expressed TCRB transcripts, since all of the isolated RNA had been reverse transcribed. The protocol was immunoSEQ multiplex PCR, while the TCRdb copy is restricted to in-frame clones and leaves out a portion. The sample contains 300,000 to 400,000 clones, approximately 9.9% of which appear only once. J is TRBJ2-6 and V is TRBV7-8, with 9 bases fitting TRBD2. The specimen was naive CD4+ T cells from blood. The TCR was taken from a young woman in good health. The DNA of the CDR3 is TGTGCCAGCAGCTTATCGCCCCTAGCGGGACTCTCTGGGGCCAACGTCCTGACTTTC. Translating gives CASSLSPLAGLSGANVLTF. Combining the CDR3 with reference TRBV7-8 and TRBJ2-6 gives the whole variable domain GAGVSQSPRYKVAKRGQDVALRCDPISGHVSLFWYQQALGQGPEFLTYFQNEAQLDKSGLPSDRFFAERPEGSVSTLKIQRTQQEDSAVYLCASSLSPLAGLSGANVLTFGAGSRLTVL.